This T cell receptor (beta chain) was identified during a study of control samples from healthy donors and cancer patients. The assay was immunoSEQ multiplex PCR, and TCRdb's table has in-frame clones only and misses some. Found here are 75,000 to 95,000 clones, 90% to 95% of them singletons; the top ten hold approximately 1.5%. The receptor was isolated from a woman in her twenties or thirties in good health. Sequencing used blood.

CDR3: CASSVRSDTEAFF. The CDR3 DNA is TGTGCCAGCTCAGTGAGAAGCGACACTGAAGCTTTCTTT. V and J are TRBV6-5 and TRBJ1-1; D is undetermined. There are 13 residues in the CDR3. CDR1 is MNHEY and CDR2 is SVGAGI in the germline V gene. Trimming left V 8 bases short and J 3 bases short, with 13 bases between.